The clone carrying this T cell receptor (beta chain) was seen only a few times. What it binds is not known. Expressed TCRB transcripts were sequenced after all isolated RNA was converted to cDNA. This table comes from immunoSEQ multiplex PCR, and its TCRdb copy is limited to in-frame clones, with some not included. The sample has around 320,000 clones, about 15% seen once. The data were obtained in a study of beta chain features in type 1 diabetes. Study-level points and caveats: Moderate yet significant TCRB CDR3 shortening was seen in Type 1 diabetes patients in all four CD4+ subsets.

The length of the CDR3 is 14 residues. Germline CDR1 is LNHDA and CDR2 is SQIVND (reference sequence). The V and J ends lost 7 bases and 1 base respectively, with 12 bases between them. The origin of this receptor is a man aged 25-45 years in good health. This chain links TRBV19 with TRBJ2-3; D remains unclear. The sequencing sample was made of central memory CD4+ T cells from blood. The CDR3 DNA reads TGTGCCAGTACGCAAAACTGGGGCACAGATACGCAGTATTTT. Translating it yields CASTQNWGTDTQYF.